Below are 32 T cell receptor beta chains sequenced from a single sample in a study of OX40 agonist ivuxolimab in advanced cancers. Generated by immunoSEQ multiplex PCR, the TCRdb table keeps only in-frame clones and is missing some. This table has tens of thousands of clones, approximately 81% appearing once. Sequenced here: CD4+ or CD8+ T cells sorted from blood, sampled in a trial of the OX40 agonist ivuxolimab. The receptors were gathered from an adult with an advanced solid tumor such as melanoma, head and neck, liver or kidney cancer.

This clone showed up just a few times. The chain recombines TRBV19 with TRBJ1-2; D is uncertain. There are 14 residues in the CDR3. Germline V gives CDR1 LNHDA, CDR2 SQIVND (reference sequence). Trimming cost V 5 bases and J 0 bases, with 10 bases left between them. CDR3 sequence reads: CASSAYLANYGYTF. CDR3 coding DNA: TGTGCCAGTAGTGCCTACTTAGCTAACTATGGCTACACCTTC.

V and J are TRBV6-1 and TRBJ2-7; 8 bases agree with TRBD1. Germline trimming cut 9 bases from V and 4 bases from J; bases unmatched to any gene: 11. CDR3 size: 14 residues. Germline V gene lookup returns CDR1 MNHNS and CDR2 SASEGT. CDR3 protein: CASGWTGMDYEQYV. DNA of the CDR3: TGTGCCAGTGGATGGACAGGGATGGATTACGAGCAGTACGTC.

The V gene is TRBV9, the J gene TRBJ2-7, with D possibly matching TRBD2 (5 bases). Germline V CDR1 and CDR2: SGDLS, YYNGEE. This CDR3 comprises 14 residues. V was pared by 4 bases and J by 0 bases, with 11 bases between. CDR3 residues: CASSPSGYSYEQYF. The DNA for the CDR3 is TGTGCCAGCAGCCCCTCGGGATACTCCTACGAGCAGTACTTC.

The genes are TRBV2 and TRBJ2-3; D gene ambiguous. The V gene lost 3 bases and the J gene lost 2 bases, with 9 bases spanning the gap. CDR3 length equals 14 residues. CDR1 is SNHLY and CDR2 is FYNNEI in the germline V gene. The CDR3 loop is CASSDTRYTDTQYF. The CDR3 bases are TGTGCCAGCAGTGACACTCGTTACACAGATACGCAGTATTTT.

The chain links TRBV5-5 to TRBJ1-4; 11 positions match TRBD1. The CDR3 extends over 16 amino acids. CDR1 SGHKS and CDR2 YYEKEE come from the germline V gene (reference sequence). The V segment lost 3 bases and the J segment 3 bases; nucleotides outside the gene matches: 4. This chain's CDR3 is CASSSGQGAANEKLFF. The CDR3 DNA is TGTGCCAGCAGCTCCGGACAGGGGGCTGCTAATGAAAAACTGTTTTTT.

This sequence joins TRBV2 and TRBJ2-7, with D uncertain. There are 12 residues in the CDR3. CDR1 and CDR2 from the germline V gene are SNHLY and FYNNEI. V was clipped by 6 bases and J by 6 bases, with 12 bases between them. The DNA of the CDR3 is TGTGCCAGCAGCGGATGGTCTCTCGAGCAGTACGTC. This sequence encodes CASSGWSLEQYV.

The chain links TRBV2 to TRBJ1-1; 7 positions match TRBD1. Trimming removed 4 bases from V and 6 bases from J; junction bases left unmatched: 11. The CDR3 loop spans 15 amino acids. Germline V CDR1 and CDR2: SNHLY, FYNNEI. The CDR3 loop is CASSAGTGTEPEAFF. CDR3 nucleotides: TGTGCCAGCAGTGCAGGAACCGGGACAGAACCTGAAGCTTTCTTT.

On this clone itself: Other DNA sequences in this sample translate to the same CDR3. This chain connects TRBV28 to TRBJ2-2; D not certain. CDR1 is MDHEN, CDR2 SYDVKM, per germline. This CDR3 is built from 13 residues. V lost 5 bases to trimming and J lost 5 bases, with 9 bases between them. CDR3 nucleotides: TGTGCCAGCAGTCTGACTGGTACCGGGGAGCTGTTTTTT. This codes for CASSLTGTGELFF.

The CDR3 here is CASSLVGDSNEQFF. The CDR3 bases are TGTGCCAGCAGCTTAGTCGGGGACAGCAATGAGCAGTTCTTC. This chain joins TRBV7-9 and TRBJ2-1; 7 bases are a match to TRBD1. The CDR3 runs 14 residues. V trimming: 1 base; J trimming: 6 bases; junction bases outside the gene matches: 3. From germline, CDR1 is SEHNR and CDR2 FQNEAQ (reference sequence).

The chain combines TRBV14 with TRBJ2-2; D is tentatively TRBD1 or TRBD2 (5 bases each). Trimming removed 4 bases at V and 1 base at J, with 10 bases between. CDR1 SGHDN and CDR2 FVKESK come from the germline V gene. The CDR3 is 15 residues long. CDR3 bases: TGTGCCAGCAGCCCCCTTGGGGGGAACACCGGGGAGCTGTTTTTT. Its protein product is CASSPLGGNTGELFF.

This clone has just a few counts. The chain is built from TRBV4-1 and TRBJ1-2; D gene unclear. V was shortened by 0 bases and J by 6 bases, with 11 bases between the two germline ends. The CDR3 sequence is 14 residues long. The germline CDR1 and CDR2 sequences are MGHRA and YSYEKL. CDR3 residues: CASSQEGSGDGYTF. Written as DNA, the CDR3 is TGCGCCAGCAGCCAAGAAGGGTCCGGAGATGGCTACACCTTC.

The CDR3 sequence: CASLGGPNEQFF. CDR3 bases: TGTGCCAGTTTGGGAGGGCCAAATGAGCAGTTCTTC. The chain is built from TRBV19 and TRBJ2-1; 7 positions agree with TRBD2. The V segment lost 8 bases and the J segment 7 bases; nucleotides outside the gene matches: 5. The germline gives CDR1 LNHDA, CDR2 SQIVND (reference sequence). This CDR3 is built from 12 residues.

The gene calls are TRBV10-1 and TRBJ2-2; D not certain. This CDR3 is built from 17 residues. CDR1 is WNHNN, CDR2 SYGVQD, per germline (reference sequence). With 2 bases removed from V and 2 bases from J, the gap between germline ends came to 15 bases. The CDR3 protein is CASSEMDLGINTGELFF. The CDR3 DNA follows: TGCGCCAGCAGTGAGATGGATCTGGGAATAAACACCGGGGAGCTGTTTTTT.

The chain uses TRBV7-9 and TRBJ1-2; 7 bases match TRBD1. In germline, CDR1 is SEHNR, CDR2 FQNEAQ (reference sequence). The CDR3 has 13 amino acids. The V and J ends lost 5 bases and 4 bases, in that order; junction bases with no gene match: 4. DNA for the CDR3: TGTGCCAGCAGCCAAGACAGGGTCTATGGCTACACCTTC. It is translated as CASSQDRVYGYTF.

V gene TRBV11-2 combines with J gene TRBJ2-3; 11 nucleotides match TRBD2. Trimming cost V 3 bases and J 6 bases; bases outside gene matches: 5. Germline V gives CDR1 SGHAT, CDR2 FQNNGV. This CDR3 region has 15 residues. The CDR3 sequence: CASSFTSGGGDTQYF. CDR3 bases: TGTGCCAGCAGCTTCACTAGCGGGGGTGGGGATACGCAGTATTTT.

V is TRBV30 and J is TRBJ1-3; perhaps TRBD1 as D (6 bases). Germline V CDR1 and CDR2: GTSNPN, SVGIG (reference sequence). The CDR3 runs to 13 residues. V gave up 4 bases and J gave up 2 bases, with 9 bases separating them. The CDR3 DNA sequence: TGTGCCTGGACCACAGGGACTGGAAACACCATATATTTT. Its translation: CAWTTGTGNTIYF. The full variable domain, its missing parts supplied by reference TRBV30 and TRBJ1-3, is SQTIHQWPATLVQPVGSPLSLECTVEGTSNPNLYWYRQAAGRGLQLLFYSVGIGQISSEVPQNLSASRPQDRQFILSSKKLLLSDSGFYLCAWTTGTGNTIYFGEGSWLTVV.

The chain couples TRBV5-1 to TRBJ2-3; 10 bases match TRBD2. Germline CDR1 is SGHRS and CDR2 is YFSETQ. V trimming: 2 bases; J trimming: 3 bases; junction bases outside the gene matches: 9. The CDR3 is 17 residues long. CDR3: CASSLWSGGAGTDTQYF. The CDR3 DNA sequence: TGCGCCAGCAGCTTATGGAGCGGGGGGGCCGGGACAGATACGCAGTATTTT.

This chain uses TRBV9 with TRBJ1-1, with D possibly being TRBD1 (6 bases). Trimming removed 2 bases from V and 4 bases from J, with 15 bases in between. This CDR3 has 15 amino acids. The germline CDR1 and CDR2 sequences are SGDLS and YYNGEE. The CDR3 DNA reads as TGTGCCAGCAGCGTGGAGGCGGGGGCGAGCACTGAAGCTTTCTTT. Protein product: CASSVEAGASTEAFF.

The V call is TRBV6-1, the J call TRBJ2-1; TRBD2 matches 8 bases. With 5 bases clipped from V and 7 bases from J, the junction kept 10 bases outside the gene matches. The CDR3 sequence is 15 residues long. Germline CDR1 MNHNS, CDR2 SASEGT. The DNA for the CDR3 is TGTGCCAGCAGTCCTAGCGGGTCCCTTGGGAATGAGCAGTTCTTC. Encoded protein: CASSPSGSLGNEQFF.

This rearrangement joins TRBV10-2 to TRBJ2-5; D ambiguous. The end of the DNA fits TRBJ2-7 better, so the J call may be wrong. The CDR3 is 12 residues long. Germline CDR1 reads WSHSY; CDR2 reads SAAADI. Written as DNA, the CDR3 is TGCGCCAGCGGAGTAAGCGACTACGAGCAGTACTTC. Its protein is CASGVSDYEQYF.

The V and J genes are TRBV4-3 and TRBJ2-1, with 11 bases lining up with TRBD2. Germline assignment: CDR1 LGHNA and CDR2 YSLEER. Trimming at V came to 8 bases and at J to 5 bases, leaving 8 bases not matched to a gene. CDR3 length equals 15 residues. This chain's CDR3 is CASRLGTSGHNEQFF. Written as DNA, the CDR3 is TGCGCCAGCCGTCTGGGGACTAGCGGACACAATGAGCAGTTCTTC.

The chain couples TRBV4-1 to TRBJ2-5; no definite D call. The J call could be wrong; TRBJ2-7 is a better fit for the DNA end. Germline V gene lookup returns CDR1 MGHRA and CDR2 YSYEKL. The CDR3 extends over 12 amino acids. The CDR3 here is CASSQGLDEQYF. CDR3 coding DNA: TGCGCCAGCAGCCAAGGTTTGGACGAGCAGTACTTC.

The J gene is TRBJ2-1, the V gene TRBV4-1; D is possibly TRBD2 (5 bases). Deletions cut 7 bases from V and 7 bases from J, with 11 bases between. CDR1 and CDR2 (germline): MGHRA, YSYEKL. The CDR3 has 12 residues. The CDR3 nucleotides read TGCGCCAGCACCTCAACTAGAAATGAGCAGTTCTTC. Protein: CASTSTRNEQFF.

The chain couples TRBV7-9 to TRBJ1-1; D unclear. Deletions cut 8 bases from V and 0 bases from J, with 10 bases between. This CDR3 is built from 13 residues. Germline loops: CDR1 SEHNR, CDR2 FQNEAQ (reference sequence). The CDR3 region has the DNA TGTGCCAGCTTGGACCTACTGAACACTGAAGCTTTCTTT. Translating gives CASLDLLNTEAFF.

CDR3 in amino acids: CASSYSASASSYEQYV. CDR3 DNA: TGTGCCAGCAGTTACTCGGCCAGCGCGAGCTCCTACGAGCAGTACGTC. The chain couples TRBV6-5 to TRBJ2-7; D ambiguous. Germline V CDR1 and CDR2: MNHEY, SVGAGI. The ends were cut back, 0 bases at V and 0 bases at J, with 12 bases in the middle. The CDR3 has 16 amino acids.

The chain combines TRBV18 with TRBJ1-1; 7 bases are shared with TRBD1. The V gene end was trimmed by 4 bases and the J gene end by 6 bases; junction bases not matched to a gene: 11. CDR1 is KGHSH, CDR2 LQKENI, per germline. This CDR3 contains 15 residues. The CDR3 DNA reads as TGTGCCAGCTCACTAGACACCGGGACAGTAGCTGAAGCTTTCTTT. Protein sequence: CASSLDTGTVAEAFF.

The sample holds a few counts of this clone. This chain joins TRBV28 and TRBJ2-3; D is tentatively TRBD1 or TRBD2 (5 bases each). CDR3 length: 15 residues. Germline CDR1 and CDR2: MDHEN and SYDVKM. Trimming cost V 2 bases and J 2 bases, with 11 bases left between them. CDR3 DNA: TGTGCCAGCAGTTTAACCAGGGAGACCACAGATACGCAGTATTTT. Translated: CASSLTRETTDTQYF.

V usage is TRBV5-6 and J usage is TRBJ2-3, with D possibly TRBD2 on 6 matching bases. With 4 bases removed from V and 3 bases from J, the gap between germline ends came to 12 bases. The CDR3 has 14 residues. Germline CDR1 and CDR2: SGHDT and YYEEEE. CDR3 in DNA: TGTGCCAGCAGCCCGGAGGCGGGGACAGATACGCAGTATTTT. Translating it yields CASSPEAGTDTQYF.

This clone occurred a few times. This chain connects TRBV29-1 to TRBJ2-3, with 9 bases aligning to TRBD2. After removal of 2 bases from V and 0 bases from J, the junction contained 6 bases not matched to a gene. This CDR3 is 16 amino acids long. In germline, CDR1 is SQVTM, CDR2 ANQGSEA. The CDR3 protein is CSVERASGISTDTQYF. For the CDR3, the DNA is TGCAGCGTTGAAAGGGCTAGCGGGATTAGCACAGATACGCAGTATTTT.

The chain links TRBV7-9 to TRBJ1-3; 8 nucleotides match TRBD1. CDR1 and CDR2 (germline): SEHNR, FQNEAQ (reference sequence). This CDR3 comprises 15 residues. V trimming: 5 bases; J trimming: 0 bases; junction bases outside the gene matches: 3. CDR3 loop: CASSPQGASGNTIYF. The CDR3 bases are TGTGCCAGCAGCCCCCAGGGGGCCTCTGGAAACACCATATATTTT. The variable domain in full, with the rest retrieved from reference TRBV7-9 and TRBJ1-3, is DTGVSQNPRHKITKRGQNVTFRCDPISEHNRLYWYRQTLGQGPEFLTYFQNEAQLEKSRLLSDRFSAERPKGSFSTLEIQRTEQGDSAMYLCASSPQGASGNTIYFGEGSWLTVV.

This clone was seen a handful of times. The V and J genes are TRBV5-1 and TRBJ2-5; 9 nucleotides align to TRBD2. Looked up from germline, CDR1 is SGHRS and CDR2 is YFSETQ. The CDR3 contains 15 residues. The junction had 6 bases not matched to a gene; V was cut back by 1 base and J by 5 bases. CDR3 region: CASSLYGGGAETQYF. The CDR3 DNA follows: TGCGCCAGCAGCTTGTATGGCGGGGGGGCCGAGACCCAGTACTTC. The entire variable domain, with the rest obtained from reference TRBV5-1 and TRBJ2-5, is as follows: KAGVTQTPRYLIKTRGQQVTLSCSPISGHRSVSWYQQTPGQGLQFLFEYFSETQRNKGNFPGRFSGRQFSNSRSEMNVSTLELGDSALYLCASSLYGGGAETQYFGPGTRLLVL.

The chain couples TRBV4-3 to TRBJ1-3, with no clear D. V shed 0 bases and J shed 4 bases, with 10 bases lying between them. CDR3 length: 15 amino acids. CDR1 and CDR2 from the germline V gene are LGHNA and YSLEER. CDR3 in amino acids: CASSQDSRVGNTIYF. The CDR3 DNA is TGCGCCAGCAGCCAAGATTCGAGAGTGGGAAACACCATATATTTT.